This TCR beta chain was obtained from a study of blood T cell repertoires in COVID-19. In the study overall: Some COVID-19 samples were acute and others convalescent; all came from the United States, Italy and Spain.

Losses at the gene ends were 0 bases for V and 6 bases for J; bases not matched to a gene: 8. CDR3 length: 17 residues. CDR1 SGDLS and CDR2 YYNGEE come from the germline V gene. The participants were between roughly 18 and 100 years old and came from roughly 24 US areas. Membership in each cohort depended on participant-reported clinical history. Cohort 3 donors counted as recovered after two negative PCRs, clearance, or resolved symptoms. Clones were read by immunoSEQ multiplex PCR, and TCRdb kept only the in-frame ones, dropping some. The table lists some 330,000 clones, roughly 80% of them singletons.

The sequenced sample was PBMCs or T cells enriched from blood (not recorded which). The genes are TRBV9 and TRBJ1-4; 10 bases are a match to TRBD1. The TCR was taken from a woman in her forties or fifties who had recovered from COVID-19. The CDR3 loop is CASSVGTGGTGYEKLFF. The CDR3 DNA reads TGTGCCAGCAGCGTAGGGACAGGGGGGACGGGTTATGAAAAACTGTTTTTT.